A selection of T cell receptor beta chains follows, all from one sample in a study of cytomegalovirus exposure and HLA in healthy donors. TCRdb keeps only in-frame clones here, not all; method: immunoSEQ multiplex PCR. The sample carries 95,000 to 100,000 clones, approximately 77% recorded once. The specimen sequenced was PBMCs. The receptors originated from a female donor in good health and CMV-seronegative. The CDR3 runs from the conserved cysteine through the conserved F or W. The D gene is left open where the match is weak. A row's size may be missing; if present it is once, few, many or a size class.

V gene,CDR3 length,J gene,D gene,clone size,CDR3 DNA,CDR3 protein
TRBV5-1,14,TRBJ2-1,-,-,TGCGCCAGCAGCGCAGGGGACTCCTACAATGAGCAGTTCTTC,CASSAGDSYNEQFF
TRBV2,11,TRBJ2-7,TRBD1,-,TGTGCCAGCGACAGGGCGTACGAGCAGTACTTC,CASDRAYEQYF
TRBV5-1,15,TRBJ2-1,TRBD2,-,TGCGCCAGCAGCTTGGGACTAGCGGGTAACAATGAGCAGTTCTTC,CASSLGLAGNNEQFF
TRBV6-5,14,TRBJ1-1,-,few,TGTGCCAGCAGCCACCGGGGGGTGAACACTGAAGCTTTCTTT,CASSHRGVNTEAFF
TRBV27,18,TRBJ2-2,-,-,TGTGCCAGCAGTCAAGTAAGAACAGGGTATTGGGACACCGGGGAGCTGTTTTTT,CASSQVRTGYWDTGELFF
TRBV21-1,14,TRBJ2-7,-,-,TGTGCCAGCAGCAGAGCCAGGGAAAGGTACGAGCAGTACTTC,CASSRARERYEQYF
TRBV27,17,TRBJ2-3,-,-,TGTGCCAGCAGTTTATACCCCGACGAGAGCCGGGCAGATACGCAGTATTTT,CASSLYPDESRADTQYF
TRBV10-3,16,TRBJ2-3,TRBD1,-,TGTGCCATCAGCCAGGGGGCGGGACTCAGCACAGATACGCAGTATTTT,CAISQGAGLSTDTQYF
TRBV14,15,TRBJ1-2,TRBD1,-,TGTGCCAGCAGCCAACCGGGACAGCTCTACTATGGCTACACCTTC,CASSQPGQLYYGYTF
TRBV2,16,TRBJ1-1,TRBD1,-,TGTGCCAGCAGTGAGGGACAGGGGCTTCTGATCACTGAAGCTTTCTTT,CASSEGQGLLITEAFF
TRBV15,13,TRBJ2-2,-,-,TGTGCCACCAGCAGAGATTATAGCGGGGAGCTGTTTTTT,CATSRDYSGELFF
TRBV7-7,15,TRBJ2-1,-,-,TGTGCTAGCAGCATGGGAGGTCTAGGGAACAATGAGCAGTTCTTC,CASSMGGLGNNEQFF
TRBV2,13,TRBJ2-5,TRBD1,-,TGTGCCAGCAGTGAGCACAGGGGGGAGACCCAGTACTTC,CASSEHRGETQYF
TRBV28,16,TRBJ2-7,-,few,TGTGCCAGCAGTTTCCCCAGGGTGTTTGGGTACTACGAGCAGTACTTC,CASSFPRVFGYYEQYF
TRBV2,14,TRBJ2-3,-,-,TGTGCCAGCAGTGTACTAGAGGGCCCAGATACGCAGTATTTT,CASSVLEGPDTQYF
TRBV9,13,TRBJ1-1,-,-,TGTGCCAGCAGCGTAGAGGGGCCCACTGAAGCTTTCTTT,CASSVEGPTEAFF
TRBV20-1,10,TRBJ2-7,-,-,TGCAGTGCTGAGAGGAGCGAGCAGTACTTC,CSAERSEQYF
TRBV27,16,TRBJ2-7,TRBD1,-,TGTGCCAGCAGAACGCCCGGGACAGGGACTTCCCACGAGCAGTACTTC,CASRTPGTGTSHEQYF
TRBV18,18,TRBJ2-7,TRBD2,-,TGTGCCAGCTCAGCCGGTTACTATAGCGGGAGGGCCGGGGACGAGCAGTACTTC,CASSAGYYSGRAGDEQYF
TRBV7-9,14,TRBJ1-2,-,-,TGTGCCAGCAGCCCACCAGTCCCTAACTATGGCTACACCTTC,CASSPPVPNYGYTF
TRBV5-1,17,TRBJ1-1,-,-,TGCGCCAGCAGCTTGGGGCAGGGGTTGGGTATGGACACTGAAGCTTTCTTT,CASSLGQGLGMDTEAFF
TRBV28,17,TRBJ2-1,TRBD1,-,TGTGCCAGCAGCTCCCTGAGGGGCCGGGACAGTTACAATGAGCAGTTCTTC,CASSSLRGRDSYNEQFF
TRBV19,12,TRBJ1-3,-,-,TGTGCCAGTTCGACTCAGGGAAACACCATATATTTT,CASSTQGNTIYF
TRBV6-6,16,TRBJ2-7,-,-,TGTGCCAGCAGTATATTAACTGCAGGGGCCTACTACAAGCAGTACTTC,CASSILTAGAYYKQYF
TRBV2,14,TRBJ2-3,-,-,TGTGCCAGCAGTGAATTGGAGCAGGGTCCCACATTCTCATTT,CASSELEQGPTFSF
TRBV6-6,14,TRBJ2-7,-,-,TGTGCCAGCAGTTACTCGGGGACATCCTACGAGCAGTACTTC,CASSYSGTSYEQYF
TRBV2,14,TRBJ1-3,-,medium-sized,TGTGCCAGCAGTGCGGACGGCGGAGGGAACACCATATATTTT,CASSADGGGNTIYF
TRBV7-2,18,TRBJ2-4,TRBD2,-,TGTGCCAGCAGCTTGGGACTAGCGAAATACCTAGCCAAAAACATTCAGTACTTC,CASSLGLAKYLAKNIQYF
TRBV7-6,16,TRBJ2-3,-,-,TGTGCCAGCAGCTTAGTCCCGGGACACCTCACAGATACGCAGTATTTT,CASSLVPGHLTDTQYF
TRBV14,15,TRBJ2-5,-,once,TGTGCCAGCAGCGGGGGCACAGGGAGAGGGGAGACCCAGTACTTC,CASSGGTGRGETQYF
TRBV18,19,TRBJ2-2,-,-,TGTGCCAGCTCATTCAGGGGCCTAGCAGTAGCTACGAACACCGGGGAGCTGTTTTTT,CASSFRGLAVATNTGELFF
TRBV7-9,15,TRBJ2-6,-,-,TGTGCCAGCAGGGCGGGACTTCCAGGGGCCAACGTCCTGACTTTC,CASRAGLPGANVLTF
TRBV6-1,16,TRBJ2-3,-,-,TGTGCCAGCAGTGACCTCAGGGTAGGGGGCACAGATACGCAGTATTTT,CASSDLRVGGTDTQYF
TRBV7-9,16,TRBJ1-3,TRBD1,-,TGTGCCAGCAGCAAGACGGGACAGGGGTCTGGAAACACCATATATTTT,CASSKTGQGSGNTIYF
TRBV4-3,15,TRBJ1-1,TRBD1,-,TGCGCCAGCAGCGACAGGGGGCGAGAGGTTGGCGAAGCTTTCTTT,CASSDRGREVGEAFF
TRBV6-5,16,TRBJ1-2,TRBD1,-,TGTGCCAGCAGTTACTCTTGGGACAGGGTAGGGGATGGCTACACCTTC,CASSYSWDRVGDGYTF
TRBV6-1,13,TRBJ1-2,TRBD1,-,TGTGCCAGCAGTGAAGGGACAGGGCGAGGCTACACCTTC,CASSEGTGRGYTF
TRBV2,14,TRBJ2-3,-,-,TGTGCCAGCCTATACAGATCTAGCACAGATACGCAGTATTTT,CASLYRSSTDTQYF
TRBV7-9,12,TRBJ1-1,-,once,TGTGCCAGCAGCTTGGGAGCCACTGAAGCTTTCTTT,CASSLGATEAFF
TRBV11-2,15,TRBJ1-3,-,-,TGTGCCAGCAGCCTGAGAGTACTGGCTGGAAACACCATATATTTT,CASSLRVLAGNTIYF
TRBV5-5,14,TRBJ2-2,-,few,TGTGCCAGCAGCTTGGAACTGACACTCGGGGAGCTGTTTTTT,CASSLELTLGELFF
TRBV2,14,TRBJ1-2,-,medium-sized,TGTGCCAGCAGTGCAGACAGGACCTTCTATGGCTACACCTTC,CASSADRTFYGYTF
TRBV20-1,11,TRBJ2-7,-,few,TGCAGTGCGAGAGACACCTACGAGCAGTACTTC,CSARDTYEQYF
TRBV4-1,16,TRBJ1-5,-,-,TGCGCCAGCAGCCAAGAAGGCAGGGTCGGCAATCAGCCCCAGCATTTT,CASSQEGRVGNQPQHF
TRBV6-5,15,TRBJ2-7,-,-,TGTGCCAGCAGTTACTCGAGGGACACGAGCTACGAGCAGTACTTC,CASSYSRDTSYEQYF
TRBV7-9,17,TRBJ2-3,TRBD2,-,TGTGCCAGCAGCTCGGGACTAGCGGGAGGGCCGCGGGGTACGCAGTATTTT,CASSSGLAGGPRGTQYF
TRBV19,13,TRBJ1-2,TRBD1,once,TGTGCCAGTAGTGCAAACAGGGGATATGGCTACACCTTC,CASSANRGYGYTF
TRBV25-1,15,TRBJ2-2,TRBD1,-,TGTGCCAGCAGTGCCCACAGGGGGCGGACCGGGGAGCTGTTTTTT,CASSAHRGRTGELFF
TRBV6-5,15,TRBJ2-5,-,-,TGTGCCAGCAGTTCGTCGCTAGAATACCAAGAGACCCAGTACTTC,CASSSSLEYQETQYF
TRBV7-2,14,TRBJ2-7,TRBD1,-,TGTGCCAGCATCCAGCGGACAGGGAGCTACGAGCAGTACTTC,CASIQRTGSYEQYF
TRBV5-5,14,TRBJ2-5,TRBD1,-,TGTGCCAGCAGCTTGGACAGGGGGCCGGAGACCCAGTACTTC,CASSLDRGPETQYF
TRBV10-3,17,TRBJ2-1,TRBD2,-,TGTGCCATCAGTGGAACAGGACTAGCGGGAATGTACAATGAGCAGTTCTTC,CAISGTGLAGMYNEQFF
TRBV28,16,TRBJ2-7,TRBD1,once,TGTGCCAGCAGTTTTCTCCAGGACAGGTTTTCCTACGAGCAGTACTTC,CASSFLQDRFSYEQYF
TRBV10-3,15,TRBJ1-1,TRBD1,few,TGTGCCATCAGTGAAGTTGGGGCAGGGGGCGGCGAAGCTTTCTTT,CAISEVGAGGGEAFF
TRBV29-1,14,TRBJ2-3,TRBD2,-,TGCAGCGTTGAATACGGGGGGGCGGGAGATACGCAGTATTTT,CSVEYGGAGDTQYF
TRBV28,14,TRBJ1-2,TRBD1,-,TGTGCCACCACACCGGGACAGCCAGTCTATGGCTACACCTTC,CATTPGQPVYGYTF
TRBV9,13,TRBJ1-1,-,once,TGTGCCACAAGTAGGGCAGGGGACACTGAAGCTTTCTTT,CATSRAGDTEAFF